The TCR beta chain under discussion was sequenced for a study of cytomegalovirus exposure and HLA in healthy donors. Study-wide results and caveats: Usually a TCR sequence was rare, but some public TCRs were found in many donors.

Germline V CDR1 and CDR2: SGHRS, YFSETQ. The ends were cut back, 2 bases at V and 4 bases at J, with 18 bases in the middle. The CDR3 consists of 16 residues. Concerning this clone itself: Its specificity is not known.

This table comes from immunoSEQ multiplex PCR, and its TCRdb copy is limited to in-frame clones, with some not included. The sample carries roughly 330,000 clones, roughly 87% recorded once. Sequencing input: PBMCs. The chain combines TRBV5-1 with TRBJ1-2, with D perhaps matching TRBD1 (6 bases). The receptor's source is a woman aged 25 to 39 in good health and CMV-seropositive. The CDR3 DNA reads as TGCGCCAGCAGCTTCAAAACCACAGGGTACAGCTATGGCTACACCTTC. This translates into CASSFKTTGYSYGYTF. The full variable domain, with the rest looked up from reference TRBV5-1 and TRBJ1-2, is KAGVTQTPRYLIKTRGQQVTLSCSPISGHRSVSWYQQTPGQGLQFLFEYFSETQRNKGNFPGRFSGRQFSNSRSEMNVSTLELGDSALYLCASSFKTTGYSYGYTFGSGTRLTVV.